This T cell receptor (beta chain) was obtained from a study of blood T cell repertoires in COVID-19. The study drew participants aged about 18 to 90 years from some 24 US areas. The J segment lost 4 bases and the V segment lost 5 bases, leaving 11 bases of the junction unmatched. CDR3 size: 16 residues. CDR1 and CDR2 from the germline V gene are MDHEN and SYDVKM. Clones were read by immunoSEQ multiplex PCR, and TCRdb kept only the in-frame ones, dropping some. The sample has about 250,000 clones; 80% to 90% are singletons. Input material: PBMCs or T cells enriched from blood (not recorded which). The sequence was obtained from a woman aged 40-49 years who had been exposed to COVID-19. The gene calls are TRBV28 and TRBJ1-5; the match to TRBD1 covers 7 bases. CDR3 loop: CASSPTKTGWNQPQHF. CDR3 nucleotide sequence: TGTGCCAGCAGTCCAACCAAGACAGGGTGGAATCAGCCCCAGCATTTT.